The 8 T cell receptor beta chains below were found in one sample sequenced in a study of human T cells and chemical hapten exposure. Each CDR3 protein gets one entry after TCRdb re-called the RACE reads with MiXCR. The sample lists more than 250,000 distinct CDR3 sequences; approximately 8% were seen once. Time point: pre-sensitization, week 0. Treatment noted: therapeutic diphenylcyclopropenone sensitization with weekly scalp DPC. Sample: whole blood, taken in connection with sensitization to the hapten diphenylcyclopropenone (DPC). The receptors stem from a man in his late teens or twenties with alopecia areata. Some clones in this sample may be carry-over from other donors' samples.

This clonotype came up a few times. The V call is TRBV5-6, the J call TRBJ1-5, with 8 bases that match TRBD1. Trimming at V came to 2 bases and at J to 5 bases, leaving 6 bases not matched to a gene. This CDR3 region has 15 residues. CDR1 and CDR2 (germline): SGHDT, YYEEEE. The CDR3 region is CASSLWTGTDQPQHF. CDR3 bases: TGTGCCAGCAGCTTATGGACAGGGACGGATCAGCCCCAGCATTTT. The entire variable domain, with the rest obtained from reference TRBV5-6 and TRBJ1-5, is as follows: DAGVTQSPTHLIKTRGQQVTLRCSPKSGHDTVSWYQQALGQGPQFIFQYYEEEERQRGNFPDRFSGHQFPNYSSELNVNALLLGDSALYLCASSLWTGTDQPQHFGDGTRLSIL.

In this sample, this clonotype turned up a few times. V is TRBV20-1 and J is TRBJ1-1; perhaps TRBD1 as D (5 bases). The CDR3 is 14 residues long. V lost 5 bases and J 4 bases, leaving 17 bases between the germline ends. Germline-derived CDR1 and CDR2 are DFQATT and SNEGSKA (reference sequence). CDR3 protein: CSARGGVWRTEAFF. The CDR3 DNA sequence: TGCAGTGCTCGGGGGGGGGTCTGGCGCACTGAAGCTTTCTTT.

CDR3 protein: CASRSLITAGPWPPVERSDTQYF. The CDR3 nucleotides read TGTGCCAGCAGGTCCCTAATAACCGCTGGCCCCTGGCCCCCTGTTGAAAGGTCAGATACGCAGTATTTT. This sequence joins TRBV5-6 and TRBJ2-3; D not resolved. With 5 bases removed from V and 4 bases from J, the gap between germline ends came to 41 bases. Germline V lookup: CDR1 SGHDT, CDR2 YYEEEE. This CDR3 comprises 23 residues.

This clonotype was observed a few times. The chain employs TRBV6-1 and TRBJ2-5, with D tentatively TRBD1 (5 bases). CDR1 and CDR2 (germline): MNHNS, SASEGT. V lost 8 bases and J 0 bases, leaving 10 bases between the germline ends. There are 13 residues in the CDR3. CDR3 nucleotide sequence: TGTGCCAGCCTAGGGGATAACCAAGAGACCCAGTACTTC. It encodes CASLGDNQETQYF.

V usage is TRBV12-3 or TRBV12-4 and J usage is TRBJ2-7; D remains unclear. The V gene lost 3 bases and the J gene lost 2 bases, with 8 bases spanning the gap. This CDR3 has 13 amino acids. As DNA, the CDR3 is TGTGCCAGCAGTTTTAGCCCAACCTACGAGCAGTACTTC. It codes for CASSFSPTYEQYF.

The sample holds a few counts of this clonotype. The CDR3 loop reads CASSLGEKQFF. In DNA form, the CDR3 reads TGTGCCAGCAGTTTAGGGGAGAAGCAGTTCTTC. The chain combines TRBV27 with TRBJ2-1, with D perhaps TRBD2 (5 bases). Per germline, CDR1 MNHEY and CDR2 SMNVEV (reference sequence). The CDR3 length is 11 residues. V lost 2 bases and J lost 11, with 7 bases in between.

The table lists this clonotype with a few counts. This sequence joins TRBV5-1 and TRBJ2-7; 8 bases line up with TRBD1. This CDR3 has 13 residues. CDR1 SGHRS and CDR2 YFSETQ come from the germline V gene. V gave up 3 bases and J gave up 2 bases; unmatched junction bases: 1. CDR3 DNA sequence: TGCGCCAGCAGCTGGACAGGGCCCTACGAGCAGTACTTC. Protein sequence: CASSWTGPYEQYF.

This clonotype was observed at least ten times. Here the CDR3 DNA reads TGTGCCAGCAGTTCTGGGCCCCTCGGCTACGAGCAGTACTTC. Encoded protein: CASSSGPLGYEQYF. The chain combines TRBV12-3 or TRBV12-4 with TRBJ2-7; unclear D gene. The CDR3 spans 14 residues. V was trimmed by 4 bases and J by 3 bases, leaving 13 bases between them.